Presented here are 25 T cell receptor beta chains from one specimen sequenced in a study of cytomegalovirus exposure and HLA in healthy donors. The assay was immunoSEQ multiplex PCR, and TCRdb's table has in-frame clones only and misses some. Here the sample spans over 200,000 clones, about 91% being singletons. The sample taken for sequencing was PBMCs. The receptors come from a woman between 18 and 29 years old in good health and CMV-seronegative.

The chain uses TRBV10-3 and TRBJ2-3, with 9 bases that match TRBD2. The ends lost 0 bases at V and 5 bases at J; junction bases unmatched: 9. The CDR3 has 17 amino acids. Germline values: CDR1 ENHRY, CDR2 SYGVKD. The CDR3 DNA reads TGTGCCATCAGTGAGTCTACGGCGGGAGGGCCGTTAGATACGCAGTATTTT. Translation: CAISESTAGGPLDTQYF.

The J gene is TRBJ2-1, the V gene TRBV13; TRBD2 matches at 7 bases. With V trimmed by 2 bases and J by 4 bases, 5 bases remained unmatched. The CDR3 covers 15 residues. Germline values: CDR1 PRHDT, CDR2 FYEKMQ (reference sequence). The CDR3 spells CASSLTLAEYNEQFF. In nucleotides, the CDR3 is TGTGCCAGCAGCTTAACGCTAGCGGAATACAATGAGCAGTTCTTC.

The chain combines TRBV27 with TRBJ2-3, with 9 bases that match TRBD2. Germline V gene lookup returns CDR1 MNHEY and CDR2 SMNVEV (reference sequence). Trimming cost V 2 bases and J 2 bases; bases outside gene matches: 8. This CDR3 is built from 17 residues. This chain's CDR3 is CASSLTHSGGTTDTQYF. The CDR3 DNA is TGTGCCAGCAGTTTAACCCATAGCGGGGGAACCACAGATACGCAGTATTTT.

The chain is built from TRBV9 and TRBJ2-7; 8 bases line up with TRBD2. This CDR3 has 16 residues. Germline trimming cut 3 bases from V and 0 bases from J; bases unmatched to any gene: 8. Germline assignment: CDR1 SGDLS and CDR2 YYNGEE. The CDR3 spells CASSGGPSGSSYEQYF. CDR3 coding DNA: TGTGCCAGCAGCGGAGGTCCTAGCGGGTCCTCCTACGAGCAGTACTTC. Together with reference TRBV9 and TRBJ2-7, the CDR3 gives the full variable domain: DSGVTQTPKHLITATGQRVTLRCSPRSGDLSVYWYQQSLDQGLQFLIQYYNGEERAKGNILERFSAQQFPDLHSELNLSSLELGDSALYFCASSGGPSGSSYEQYFGPGTRLTVT.

This clone was observed a handful of times. J is TRBJ1-1 and V is TRBV13; the match to TRBD1 covers 9 bases. CDR1 is PRHDT, CDR2 FYEKMQ, per germline (reference sequence). The CDR3 covers 15 residues. Unmatched junction bases numbered 7, after V lost 5 bases and J lost 3 bases. Here the CDR3 reads CASSNRQGGDTEAFF. CDR3 DNA sequence: TGTGCCAGCAGCAACAGACAGGGGGGTGACACTGAAGCTTTCTTT.

In this sample, this clone turned up many times. The chain is built from TRBV11-2 and TRBJ1-4, with TRBD1 identical over 9 bases. Germline-derived CDR1 and CDR2 are SGHAT and FQNNGV. The CDR3 length is 14 residues. Losses at the gene ends were 6 bases for V and 9 bases for J; bases not matched to a gene: 8. DNA of the CDR3: TGTGCCAGCAGTTTTACAGGGGGCGCGCAAAAACTGTTTTTT. The encoded protein is CASSFTGGAQKLFF. Looking up the rest from reference TRBV11-2 and TRBJ1-4 gives the full variable domain: EAGVAQSPRYKIIEKRQSVAFWCNPISGHATLYWYQQILGQGPKLLIQFQNNGVVDDSQLPKDRFSAERLKGVDSTLKIQPAKLEDSAVYLCASSFTGGAQKLFFGSGTQLSVL.

The chain recombines TRBV7-6 with TRBJ2-3, with D possibly being TRBD1 (6 bases). The CDR3 has 15 amino acids. Looked up from germline, CDR1 is SGHVS and CDR2 is FNYEAQ. Trimming took off 3 bases at V and 2 bases at J, with 12 bases between the two ends. CDR3: CASSLFAGVTDTQYF. CDR3 in DNA: TGTGCCAGCAGCTTGTTCGCAGGGGTCACAGATACGCAGTATTTT.

The chain employs TRBV7-2 and TRBJ2-5, with TRBD2 matching 11 bases. CDR1 and CDR2 from the germline V gene are SGHTA and FQGNSA. J lost 3 bases, V lost 5 bases, and 2 bases had no gene match. The CDR3 is made up of 14 amino acids. The CDR3 DNA follows: TGTGCCAGCAGCAAGGGACTAGCGGAAGAGACCCAGTACTTC. It translates to CASSKGLAEETQYF. Together with reference TRBV7-2 and TRBJ2-5, the CDR3 gives the full variable domain: GAGVSQSPSNKVTEKGKDVELRCDPISGHTALYWYRQSLGQGLEFLIYFQGNSAPDKSGLPSDRFSAERTGGSVSTLTIQRTQQEDSAVYLCASSKGLAEETQYFGPGTRLLVL.

The V gene is TRBV6-1, the J gene TRBJ2-5; tentative D call: TRBD1 (7 bases). The CDR3 runs 16 residues. The germline V and J ends were trimmed by 3 bases and 1 base, with 15 bases remaining between them. CDR1 is MNHNS and CDR2 is SASEGT in the germline V gene. CDR3 region: CASSELAGGIQETQYF. DNA for the CDR3: TGTGCCAGCAGTGAGCTGGCAGGGGGGATCCAAGAGACCCAGTACTTC.

The rearrangement joins TRBV2 to TRBJ2-7, with 9 bases lining up with TRBD1. The CDR3 contains 13 residues. Losses at the gene ends were 9 bases for V and 5 bases for J; bases not matched to a gene: 8. Germline CDR1 SNHLY, CDR2 FYNNEI. The CDR3 here is CARSRDRANEQYF. The CDR3 nucleotides are TGTGCCAGAAGTCGGGACAGGGCCAACGAGCAGTACTTC.

This chain joins TRBV28 and TRBJ1-5; D gene unclear. In germline, CDR1 is MDHEN, CDR2 SYDVKM. The CDR3 length is 15 residues. V lost 4 bases and J 2 bases, leaving 12 bases between the germline ends. CDR3 in amino acids: CASSSDGLGNQPQHF. The CDR3 DNA is TGTGCCAGCAGTTCGGATGGGCTGGGCAATCAGCCCCAGCATTTT.

A single count supports this clone. This chain joins TRBV4-1 and TRBJ2-3, with D perhaps TRBD2 (6 bases). The CDR3 is made up of 17 amino acids. The germline V gene has CDR1 MGHRA and CDR2 YSYEKL. V gave up 0 bases and J gave up 6 bases, with 19 bases separating them. CDR3 DNA: TGCGCCAGCAGCCAAGATTTACCCGGGAGTGTCGTGGATACGCAGTATTTT. Translated: CASSQDLPGSVVDTQYF.

This clone was detected only a few times. The chain joins TRBV9 to TRBJ2-2; 7 bases are shared with TRBD1. Per germline, CDR1 SGDLS and CDR2 YYNGEE. V lost 4 bases to trimming and J lost 7 bases; unmatched junction nucleotides: 7. CDR3 length equals 14 residues. The CDR3 nucleotides read TGTGCCAGCAGCCCCCAGAGGGGGCTCGGGGAGCTGTTTTTT. Its translation: CASSPQRGLGELFF. The variable domain in full, with the rest retrieved from reference TRBV9 and TRBJ2-2, is DSGVTQTPKHLITATGQRVTLRCSPRSGDLSVYWYQQSLDQGLQFLIQYYNGEERAKGNILERFSAQQFPDLHSELNLSSLELGDSALYFCASSPQRGLGELFFGEGSRLTVL.

V is TRBV13 and J is TRBJ2-1; 7 positions agree with TRBD2. V was clipped by 5 bases and J by 6 bases; unmatched bases: 7. The germline gives CDR1 PRHDT, CDR2 FYEKMQ (reference sequence). The CDR3 consists of 14 residues. The CDR3 spells CASSPKREPNEQFF. The CDR3 nucleotides are TGTGCCAGCAGCCCAAAGCGGGAACCCAATGAGCAGTTCTTC.

There are a few counts of this clone. V is TRBV6-1 and J is TRBJ2-7; no firm D call. Germline-derived CDR1 and CDR2 are MNHNS and SASEGT. Deletions cut 8 bases from V and 3 bases from J, with 5 bases between. This CDR3 spans 10 amino acids. This CDR3 is CASLDYEQYF. CDR3 DNA: TGTGCCAGCTTAGACTACGAGCAGTACTTC.

This CDR3 reads CASSLGGLADYEQYF. CDR3 bases: TGTGCCAGCAGCTTAGGGGGACTAGCTGACTACGAGCAGTACTTC. This chain connects TRBV7-2 to TRBJ2-7, with TRBD2 matching over 9 bases. With 1 base clipped from V and 3 bases from J, the junction kept 4 bases outside the gene matches. CDR3 length equals 15 residues. CDR1 and CDR2 (germline): SGHTA, FQGNSA.

The chain links TRBV28 to TRBJ1-2; 8 bases fit TRBD1. The CDR3 contains 14 residues. After removal of 8 bases from V and 5 bases from J, the junction contained 10 bases not matched to a gene. CDR1 is MDHEN and CDR2 is SYDVKM in the germline V gene. CDR3 loop: CASRAPGGGYGYTF. For the CDR3, the DNA is TGTGCCAGCCGGGCTCCAGGGGGCGGGTATGGCTACACCTTC.

The CDR3 region is CASSLTLGLAGGRDTQYF. The CDR3 coding sequence is TGTGCCAGCAGTTTAACGTTGGGGCTAGCGGGAGGTCGGGATACGCAGTATTTT. The chain recombines TRBV27 with TRBJ2-3; 11 bases are a match to TRBD2. Germline trimming cut 2 bases from V and 6 bases from J; bases unmatched to any gene: 13. This CDR3 contains 18 residues. Germline V lookup: CDR1 MNHEY, CDR2 SMNVEV (reference sequence).

In its sample, this clone was seen a few times. V gene TRBV29-1 combines with J gene TRBJ2-7; D gene unclear. This CDR3 region has 11 residues. Trimming left V 2 bases short and J 3 bases short, with 5 bases between. From germline, CDR1 is SQVTM and CDR2 ANQGSEA. CDR3 sequence reads: CSVESYYEQYF. In DNA, the CDR3 is TGCAGCGTTGAAAGCTACTACGAGCAGTACTTC.

The chain combines TRBV6-5 with TRBJ2-7, with 12 positions matching TRBD2. Germline loops: CDR1 MNHEY, CDR2 SVGAGI. Germline trimming cut 2 bases from V and 6 bases from J; bases unmatched to any gene: 2. The CDR3 runs to 14 residues. The CDR3 DNA sequence: TGTGCCAGCAGTTACCAGGGACTAGCGGGCGAGCAGTACTTC. Translation gives CASSYQGLAGEQYF.

The V and J genes are TRBV6-5 and TRBJ2-1; D might be TRBD2 (5 bases). This CDR3 region has 13 residues. Germline loops: CDR1 MNHEY, CDR2 SVGAGI. Between the trimmed V and J ends, which lost 4 bases and 5 bases, there was a span of 9 bases. CDR3 sequence (DNA): TGTGCCAGCAGTTCCGGGAACAACAATGAGCAGTTCTTC. Its translation is CASSSGNNNEQFF.

The rearrangement uses TRBV7-3 and TRBJ2-1; the match to TRBD2 covers 9 bases. CDR3 length equals 17 residues. From germline, CDR1 is SGHTA and CDR2 FQGTGA. With 5 bases clipped from V and 3 bases from J, the junction kept 11 bases outside the gene matches. The CDR3 DNA follows: TGTGCCAGCAGCCATCGGGCGGCGGGAGGGGACTACAATGAGCAGTTCTTC. As protein: CASSHRAAGGDYNEQFF.

The V call is TRBV19, the J call TRBJ2-1; 8 positions agree with TRBD2. Trimming at V came to 5 bases and at J to 8 bases, leaving 14 bases not matched to a gene. Germline loops: CDR1 LNHDA, CDR2 SQIVND (reference sequence). The CDR3 is made up of 16 amino acids. CDR3 nucleotides: TGTGCCAGTAGTCCCCTAGCGGGCCTCTTGTTGGATGAGCAGTTCTTC. This sequence encodes CASSPLAGLLLDEQFF.

The chain carries TRBV28 and TRBJ1-5; 8 nucleotides match TRBD1. Trimming took 6 bases from V and 6 from J; bases not matched to a gene: 4. Germline lookup yields CDR1 MDHEN and CDR2 SYDVKM. This CDR3 region has 13 residues. CDR3 loop: CASSDRGGQPQHF. DNA of the CDR3: TGTGCCAGCAGCGACAGGGGAGGTCAGCCCCAGCATTTT.

About this clone: One end of the junction varies from germline; a read error may be responsible. The DNA of the CDR3 is TGTGCTAGCAGCTTATTAGGCGGGCCGCCGGGTATTACCGGGGAGCTGTTTTTT. Encoded protein: CASSLLGGPPGITGELFF. The rearrangement joins TRBV7-7 to TRBJ2-2; tentatively, D is TRBD2 (5 bases). The CDR3 loop spans 18 amino acids. CDR1 is SSHAT, CDR2 FNYEAQ, per germline (reference sequence).